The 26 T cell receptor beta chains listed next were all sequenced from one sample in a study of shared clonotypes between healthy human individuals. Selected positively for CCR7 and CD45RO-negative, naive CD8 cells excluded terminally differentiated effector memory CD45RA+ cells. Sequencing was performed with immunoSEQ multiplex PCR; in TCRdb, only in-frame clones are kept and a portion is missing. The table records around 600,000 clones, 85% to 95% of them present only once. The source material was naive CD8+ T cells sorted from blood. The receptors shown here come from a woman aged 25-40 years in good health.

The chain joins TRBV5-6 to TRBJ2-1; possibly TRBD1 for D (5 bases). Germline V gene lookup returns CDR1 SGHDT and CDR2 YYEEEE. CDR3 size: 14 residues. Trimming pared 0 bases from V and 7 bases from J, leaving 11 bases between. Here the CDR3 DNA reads TGTGCCAGCAGCTTGGCGCAGGGTGGGAATGAGCAGTTCTTC. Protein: CASSLAQGGNEQFF.

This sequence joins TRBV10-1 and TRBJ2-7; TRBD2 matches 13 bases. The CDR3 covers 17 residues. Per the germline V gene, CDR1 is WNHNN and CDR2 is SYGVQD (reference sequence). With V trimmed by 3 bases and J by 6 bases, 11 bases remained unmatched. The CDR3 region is CASSEELAGGPFREQYF. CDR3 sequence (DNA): TGCGCCAGCAGTGAAGAACTAGCGGGAGGGCCCTTTCGCGAGCAGTACTTC.

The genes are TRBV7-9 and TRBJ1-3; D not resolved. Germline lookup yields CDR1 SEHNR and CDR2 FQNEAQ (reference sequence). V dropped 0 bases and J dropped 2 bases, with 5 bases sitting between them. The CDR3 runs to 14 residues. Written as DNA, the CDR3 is TGTGCCAGCAGCTTAGCAGGGACTGGAAACACCATATATTTT. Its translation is CASSLAGTGNTIYF.

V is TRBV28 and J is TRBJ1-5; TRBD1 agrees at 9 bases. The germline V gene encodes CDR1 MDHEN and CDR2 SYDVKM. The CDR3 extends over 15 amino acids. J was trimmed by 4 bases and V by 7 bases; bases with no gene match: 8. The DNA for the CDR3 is TGTGCCAGCACCCCAGGAGGACAGGGGAATCAGCCCCAGCATTTT. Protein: CASTPGGQGNQPQHF.

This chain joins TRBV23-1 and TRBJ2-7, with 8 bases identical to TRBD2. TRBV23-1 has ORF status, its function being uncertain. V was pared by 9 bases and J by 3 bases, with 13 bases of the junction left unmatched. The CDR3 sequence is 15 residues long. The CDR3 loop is CASRREGGGGYEQYF. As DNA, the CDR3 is TGCGCCAGTAGACGGGAGGGGGGAGGAGGCTACGAGCAGTACTTC.

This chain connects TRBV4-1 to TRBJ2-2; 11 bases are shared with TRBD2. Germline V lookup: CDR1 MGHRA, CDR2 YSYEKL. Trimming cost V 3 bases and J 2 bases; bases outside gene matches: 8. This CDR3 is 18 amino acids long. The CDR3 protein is CASSHGKTSGRNTGELFF. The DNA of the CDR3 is TGCGCCAGCAGCCACGGGAAAACTAGCGGGAGAAACACCGGGGAGCTGTTTTTT.

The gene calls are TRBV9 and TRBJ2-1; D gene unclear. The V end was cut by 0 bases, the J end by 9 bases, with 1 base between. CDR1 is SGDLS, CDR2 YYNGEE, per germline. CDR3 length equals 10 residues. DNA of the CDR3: TGTGCCAGCAGCGTAGTTGAGCAGTTCTTC. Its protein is CASSVVEQFF. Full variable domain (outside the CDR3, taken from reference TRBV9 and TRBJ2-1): DSGVTQTPKHLITATGQRVTLRCSPRSGDLSVYWYQQSLDQGLQFLIQYYNGEERAKGNILERFSAQQFPDLHSELNLSSLELGDSALYFCASSVVEQFFGPGTRLTVL.

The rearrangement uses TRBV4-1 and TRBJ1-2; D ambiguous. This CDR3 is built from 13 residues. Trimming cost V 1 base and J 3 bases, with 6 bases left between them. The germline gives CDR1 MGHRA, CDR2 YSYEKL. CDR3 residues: CASSQVGDYGYTF. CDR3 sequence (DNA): TGCGCCAGCAGCCAAGTCGGGGACTATGGCTACACCTTC.

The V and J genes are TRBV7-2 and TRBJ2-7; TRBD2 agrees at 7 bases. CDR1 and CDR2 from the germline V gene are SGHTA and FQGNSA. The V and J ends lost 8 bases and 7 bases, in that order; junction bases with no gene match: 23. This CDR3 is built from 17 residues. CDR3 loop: CASFRKKRDPHLNEQYF. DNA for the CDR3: TGTGCCAGCTTTAGGAAGAAGCGGGACCCCCACTTGAATGAGCAGTACTTC.

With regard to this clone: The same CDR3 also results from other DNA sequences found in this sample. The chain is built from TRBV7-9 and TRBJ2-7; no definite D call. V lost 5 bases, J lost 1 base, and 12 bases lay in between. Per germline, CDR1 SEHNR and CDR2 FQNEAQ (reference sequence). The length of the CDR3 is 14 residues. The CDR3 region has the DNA TGTGCCAGCAGCCCAGAAGGCAGTTCCTACGAGCAGTACTTC. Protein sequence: CASSPEGSSYEQYF.

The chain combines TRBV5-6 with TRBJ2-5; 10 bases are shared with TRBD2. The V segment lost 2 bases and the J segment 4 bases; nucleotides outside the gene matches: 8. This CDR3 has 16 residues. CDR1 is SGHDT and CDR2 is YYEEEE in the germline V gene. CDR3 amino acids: CASSLGLAGAGETQYF. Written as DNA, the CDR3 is TGTGCCAGCAGCTTAGGGCTAGCGGGAGCGGGAGAGACCCAGTACTTC.

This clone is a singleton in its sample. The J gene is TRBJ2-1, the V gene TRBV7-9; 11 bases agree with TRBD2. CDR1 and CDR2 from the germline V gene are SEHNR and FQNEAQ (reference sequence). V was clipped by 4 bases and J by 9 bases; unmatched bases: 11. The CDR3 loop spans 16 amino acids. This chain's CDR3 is CASSSTNSGRETEQFF. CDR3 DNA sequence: TGTGCCAGCAGCTCGACCAATAGCGGGAGGGAAACTGAGCAGTTCTTC.

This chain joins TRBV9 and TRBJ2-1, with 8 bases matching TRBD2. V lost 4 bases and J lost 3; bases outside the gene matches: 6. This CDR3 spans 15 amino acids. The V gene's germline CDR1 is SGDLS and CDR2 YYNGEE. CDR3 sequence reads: CASSTEGTSYNEQFF. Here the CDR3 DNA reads TGTGCCAGCAGCACAGAGGGGACTAGCTACAATGAGCAGTTCTTC.

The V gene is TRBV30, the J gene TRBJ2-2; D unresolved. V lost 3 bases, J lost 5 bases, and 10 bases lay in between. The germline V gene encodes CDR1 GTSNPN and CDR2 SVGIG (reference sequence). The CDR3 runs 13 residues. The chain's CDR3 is CAWSEGATGELFF. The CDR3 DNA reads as TGTGCCTGGAGCGAAGGAGCGACCGGGGAGCTGTTTTTT.

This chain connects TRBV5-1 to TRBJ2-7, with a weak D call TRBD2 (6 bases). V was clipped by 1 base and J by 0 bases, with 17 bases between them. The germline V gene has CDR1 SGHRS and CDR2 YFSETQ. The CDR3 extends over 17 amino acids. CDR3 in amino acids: CASSLSLWGLDSYEQYF. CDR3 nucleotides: TGCGCCAGCAGCTTGTCCTTGTGGGGACTGGACTCCTACGAGCAGTACTTC.

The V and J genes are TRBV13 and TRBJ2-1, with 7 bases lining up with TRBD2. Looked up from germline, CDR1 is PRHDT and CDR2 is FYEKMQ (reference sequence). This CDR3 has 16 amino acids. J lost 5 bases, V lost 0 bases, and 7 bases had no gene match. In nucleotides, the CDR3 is TGTGCCAGCAGCTTAGGACCACTAGCGACCAACAATGAGCAGTTCTTC. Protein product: CASSLGPLATNNEQFF.

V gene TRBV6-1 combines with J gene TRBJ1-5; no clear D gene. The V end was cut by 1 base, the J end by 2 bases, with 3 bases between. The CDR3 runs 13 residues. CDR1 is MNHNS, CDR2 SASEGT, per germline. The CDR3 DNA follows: TGTGCCAGCAGTGAAGGGGGCAATCAGCCCCAGCATTTT. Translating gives CASSEGGNQPQHF.

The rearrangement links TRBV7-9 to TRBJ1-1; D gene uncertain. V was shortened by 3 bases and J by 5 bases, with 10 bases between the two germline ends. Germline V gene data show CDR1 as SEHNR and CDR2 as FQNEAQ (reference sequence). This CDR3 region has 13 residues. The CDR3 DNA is TGTGCCAGCAGCTTGCCAGTCTTTACTGAAGCTTTCTTT. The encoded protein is CASSLPVFTEAFF.

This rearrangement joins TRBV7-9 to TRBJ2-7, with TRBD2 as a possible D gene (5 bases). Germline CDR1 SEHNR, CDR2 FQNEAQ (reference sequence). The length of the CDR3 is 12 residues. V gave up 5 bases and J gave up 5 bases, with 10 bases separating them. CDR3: CASSAQRDEQYF. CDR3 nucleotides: TGTGCCAGCAGCGCCCAGAGGGACGAGCAGTACTTC.

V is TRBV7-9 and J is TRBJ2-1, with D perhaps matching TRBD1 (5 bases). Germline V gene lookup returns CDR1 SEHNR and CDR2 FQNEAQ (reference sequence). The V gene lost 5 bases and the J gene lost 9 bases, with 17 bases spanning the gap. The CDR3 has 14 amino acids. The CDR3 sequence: CASSPDPGRGEQFF. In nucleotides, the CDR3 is TGTGCCAGCAGCCCAGACCCGGGTAGGGGTGAGCAGTTCTTC.

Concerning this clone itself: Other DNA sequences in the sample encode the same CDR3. The CDR3 spells CASSPRQGSSGNTIYF. In nucleotides, the CDR3 is TGTGCCAGCAGCCCTAGACAGGGAAGTTCAGGAAACACCATATATTTT. This chain uses TRBV9 with TRBJ1-3; 7 bases are a match to TRBD1. The CDR3 runs 16 residues. Germline trimming cut 4 bases from V and 4 bases from J; bases unmatched to any gene: 11. Germline V gene sequence: CDR1 SGDLS, CDR2 YYNGEE.

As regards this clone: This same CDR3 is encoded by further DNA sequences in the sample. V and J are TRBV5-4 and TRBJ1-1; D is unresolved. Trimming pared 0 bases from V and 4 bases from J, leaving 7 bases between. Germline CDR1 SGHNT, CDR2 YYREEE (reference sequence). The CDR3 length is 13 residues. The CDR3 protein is CASSLGGSTEAFF. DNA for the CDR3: TGTGCCAGCAGCTTGGGGGGATCCACTGAAGCTTTCTTT.

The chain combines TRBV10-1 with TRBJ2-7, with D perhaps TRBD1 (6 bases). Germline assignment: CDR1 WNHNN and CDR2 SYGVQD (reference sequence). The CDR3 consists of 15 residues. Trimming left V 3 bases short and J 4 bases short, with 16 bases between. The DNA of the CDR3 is TGCGCCAGCAGTGACGGATCGGGACATTGGTACGAGCAGTACTTC. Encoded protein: CASSDGSGHWYEQYF.

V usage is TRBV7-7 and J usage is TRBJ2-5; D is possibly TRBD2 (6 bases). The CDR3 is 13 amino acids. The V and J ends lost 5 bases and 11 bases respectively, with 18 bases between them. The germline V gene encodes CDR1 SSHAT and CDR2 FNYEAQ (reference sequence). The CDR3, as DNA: TGTGCCAGCAGCACGGGACCCCCGGGGGAGCAGTACTTC. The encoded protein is CASSTGPPGEQYF. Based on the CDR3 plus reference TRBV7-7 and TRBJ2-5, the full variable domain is GAGVSQSPRYKVTKRGQDVTLRCDPISSHATLYWYQQALGQGPEFLTYFNYEAQPDKSGLPSDRFSAERPEGSISTLTIQRTEQRDSAMYRCASSTGPPGEQYFGPGTRLLVL.

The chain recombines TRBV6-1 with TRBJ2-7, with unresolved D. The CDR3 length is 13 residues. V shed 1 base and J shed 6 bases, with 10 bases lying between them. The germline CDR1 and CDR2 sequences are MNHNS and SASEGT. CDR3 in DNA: TGTGCCAGCAGTGAAGGTTCGGGTCCCGAGCAGTACTTC. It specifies CASSEGSGPEQYF.

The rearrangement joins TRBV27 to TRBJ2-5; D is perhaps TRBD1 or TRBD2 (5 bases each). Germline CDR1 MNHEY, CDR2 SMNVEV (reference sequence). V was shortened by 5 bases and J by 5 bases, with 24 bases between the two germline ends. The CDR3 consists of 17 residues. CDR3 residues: CASSPSSGAGLLETQYF. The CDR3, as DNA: TGTGCCAGCAGTCCCTCCTCCGGGGCTGGCCTTCTCGAGACCCAGTACTTC.